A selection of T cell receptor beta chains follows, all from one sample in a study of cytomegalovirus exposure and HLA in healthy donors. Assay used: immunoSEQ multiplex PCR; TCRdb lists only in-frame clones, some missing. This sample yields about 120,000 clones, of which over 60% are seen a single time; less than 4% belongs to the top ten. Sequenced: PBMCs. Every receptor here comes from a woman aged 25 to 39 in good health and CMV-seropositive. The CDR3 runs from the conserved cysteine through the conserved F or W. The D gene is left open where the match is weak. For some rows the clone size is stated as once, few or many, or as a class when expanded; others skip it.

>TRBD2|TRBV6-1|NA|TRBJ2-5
CASSGRFGGQETQYF
TGTGCCAGCAGTGGGAGGTTCGGGGGGCAAGAGACCCAGTACTTC
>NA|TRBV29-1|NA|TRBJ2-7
CSVVTTGWGDEQYF
TGCAGCGTAGTTACGACAGGGTGGGGGGACGAGCAGTACTTC
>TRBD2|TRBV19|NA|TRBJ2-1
CASTMTSVNEQFF
TGTGCCAGTACAATGACTAGCGTCAATGAGCAGTTCTTC
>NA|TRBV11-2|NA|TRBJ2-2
CASSFTAGAGGELFF
TGTGCCAGCAGCTTTACAGCAGGGGCGGGCGGGGAGCTGTTTTTT
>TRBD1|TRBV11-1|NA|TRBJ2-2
CASSPRQGRTGELFF
TGTGCCAGCAGCCCCCGACAGGGAAGGACCGGGGAGCTGTTTTTT
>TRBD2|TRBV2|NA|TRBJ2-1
CAIPGSGGDEQFF
TGTGCGATACCGGGCAGCGGGGGAGATGAGCAGTTCTTC
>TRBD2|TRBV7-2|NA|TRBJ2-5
CASSFQRGGQETQYF
TGTGCCAGCAGCTTCCAGCGGGGGGGCCAAGAGACCCAGTACTTC
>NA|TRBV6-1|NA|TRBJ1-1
CAISVGGNTEAFF
TGTGCCATATCGGTAGGAGGGAACACTGAAGCTTTCTTT
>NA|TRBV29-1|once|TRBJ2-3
CSTPATGSTDTQYF
TGCAGCACCCCGGCGACTGGGAGCACAGATACGCAGTATTTT
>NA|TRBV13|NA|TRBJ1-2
CASSLQGFDGYTF
TGTGCCAGCAGCTTACAGGGGTTTGATGGCTACACCTTC
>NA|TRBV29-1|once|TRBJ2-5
CSVPMAGQETQYF
TGCAGCGTACCGATGGCAGGGCAAGAGACCCAGTACTTC
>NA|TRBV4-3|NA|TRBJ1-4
CASSREYVRGEKLFF
TGCGCCAGCAGCCGCGAGTACGTTCGAGGCGAAAAACTGTTTTTT
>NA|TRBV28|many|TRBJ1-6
CASSLVPQTADDSPLHF
TGTGCCAGCAGTTTGGTTCCCCAGACAGCTGATGATTCACCCCTCCACTTT
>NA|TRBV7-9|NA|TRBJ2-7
CASRPSGSNWDEQYF
TGTGCCAGCAGACCAAGCGGATCGAATTGGGACGAGCAGTACTTC
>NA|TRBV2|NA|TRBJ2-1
CASQTAANEQFF
TGTGCCAGCCAAACAGCGGCCAATGAGCAGTTCTTC
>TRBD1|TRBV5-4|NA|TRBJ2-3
CASSLKAGQGVTDTQYF
TGTGCCAGCAGCTTGAAAGCCGGACAGGGTGTCACAGATACGCAGTATTTT
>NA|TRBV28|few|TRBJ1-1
CASSLREVAFF
TGTGCCAGCAGTCTCCGGGAAGTGGCTTTCTTT
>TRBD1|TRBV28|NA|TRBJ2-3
CASSSQDRPLDTQYF
TGTGCCAGCAGTTCCCAGGACAGGCCGTTGGATACGCAGTATTTT
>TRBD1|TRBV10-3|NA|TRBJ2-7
CATRADRDKSYEQYF
TGTGCCACCAGAGCGGACAGGGATAAGTCCTACGAGCAGTACTTC
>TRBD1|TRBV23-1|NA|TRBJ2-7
CASSQSGTGEAYEQYF
TGCGCCAGCAGTCAATCTGGGACAGGGGAGGCCTACGAGCAGTACTTC
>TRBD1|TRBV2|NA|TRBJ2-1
CASFNRDRGADEQFF
TGTGCCAGCTTCAACCGGGACAGGGGAGCGGATGAGCAGTTCTTC
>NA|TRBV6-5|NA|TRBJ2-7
CASSYASSYEQYF
TGTGCCAGCAGTTATGCGAGCTCCTACGAGCAGTACTTC
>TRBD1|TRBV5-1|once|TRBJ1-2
CASSLAGTDNYGYTF
TGTGCCAGCAGCTTGGCCGGGACAGATAACTATGGCTACACCTTC
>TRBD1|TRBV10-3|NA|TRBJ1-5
CAISPGTGGPISNQPQHF
TGTGCCATCAGCCCCGGGACAGGGGGTCCCATTAGCAATCAGCCCCAGCATTTT
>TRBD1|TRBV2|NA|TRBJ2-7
CATLTGGYEQYF
TGTGCCACCCTGACAGGGGGTTACGAGCAGTACTTC
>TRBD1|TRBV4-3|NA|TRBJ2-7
CASSQSVTGGSPYEQYF
TGCGCCAGCAGCCAATCTGTGACAGGGGGTAGTCCCTACGAGCAGTACTTC
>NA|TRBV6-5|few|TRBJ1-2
CASKETGPSGGYTF
TGTGCCAGCAAGGAGACAGGCCCTTCGGGTGGCTACACCTTC
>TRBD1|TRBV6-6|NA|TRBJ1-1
CASSYFQGAAFF
TGTGCCAGCAGTTACTTTCAGGGGGCGGCTTTCTTT
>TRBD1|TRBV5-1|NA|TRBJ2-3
CASSLVGQGTDTQYF
TGCGCCAGCAGCTTGGTAGGACAGGGAACAGATACGCAGTATTTT
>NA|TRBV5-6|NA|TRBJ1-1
CASSLTGTEAFF
TGTGCCAGCAGCTTGACCGGCACTGAAGCTTTCTTT